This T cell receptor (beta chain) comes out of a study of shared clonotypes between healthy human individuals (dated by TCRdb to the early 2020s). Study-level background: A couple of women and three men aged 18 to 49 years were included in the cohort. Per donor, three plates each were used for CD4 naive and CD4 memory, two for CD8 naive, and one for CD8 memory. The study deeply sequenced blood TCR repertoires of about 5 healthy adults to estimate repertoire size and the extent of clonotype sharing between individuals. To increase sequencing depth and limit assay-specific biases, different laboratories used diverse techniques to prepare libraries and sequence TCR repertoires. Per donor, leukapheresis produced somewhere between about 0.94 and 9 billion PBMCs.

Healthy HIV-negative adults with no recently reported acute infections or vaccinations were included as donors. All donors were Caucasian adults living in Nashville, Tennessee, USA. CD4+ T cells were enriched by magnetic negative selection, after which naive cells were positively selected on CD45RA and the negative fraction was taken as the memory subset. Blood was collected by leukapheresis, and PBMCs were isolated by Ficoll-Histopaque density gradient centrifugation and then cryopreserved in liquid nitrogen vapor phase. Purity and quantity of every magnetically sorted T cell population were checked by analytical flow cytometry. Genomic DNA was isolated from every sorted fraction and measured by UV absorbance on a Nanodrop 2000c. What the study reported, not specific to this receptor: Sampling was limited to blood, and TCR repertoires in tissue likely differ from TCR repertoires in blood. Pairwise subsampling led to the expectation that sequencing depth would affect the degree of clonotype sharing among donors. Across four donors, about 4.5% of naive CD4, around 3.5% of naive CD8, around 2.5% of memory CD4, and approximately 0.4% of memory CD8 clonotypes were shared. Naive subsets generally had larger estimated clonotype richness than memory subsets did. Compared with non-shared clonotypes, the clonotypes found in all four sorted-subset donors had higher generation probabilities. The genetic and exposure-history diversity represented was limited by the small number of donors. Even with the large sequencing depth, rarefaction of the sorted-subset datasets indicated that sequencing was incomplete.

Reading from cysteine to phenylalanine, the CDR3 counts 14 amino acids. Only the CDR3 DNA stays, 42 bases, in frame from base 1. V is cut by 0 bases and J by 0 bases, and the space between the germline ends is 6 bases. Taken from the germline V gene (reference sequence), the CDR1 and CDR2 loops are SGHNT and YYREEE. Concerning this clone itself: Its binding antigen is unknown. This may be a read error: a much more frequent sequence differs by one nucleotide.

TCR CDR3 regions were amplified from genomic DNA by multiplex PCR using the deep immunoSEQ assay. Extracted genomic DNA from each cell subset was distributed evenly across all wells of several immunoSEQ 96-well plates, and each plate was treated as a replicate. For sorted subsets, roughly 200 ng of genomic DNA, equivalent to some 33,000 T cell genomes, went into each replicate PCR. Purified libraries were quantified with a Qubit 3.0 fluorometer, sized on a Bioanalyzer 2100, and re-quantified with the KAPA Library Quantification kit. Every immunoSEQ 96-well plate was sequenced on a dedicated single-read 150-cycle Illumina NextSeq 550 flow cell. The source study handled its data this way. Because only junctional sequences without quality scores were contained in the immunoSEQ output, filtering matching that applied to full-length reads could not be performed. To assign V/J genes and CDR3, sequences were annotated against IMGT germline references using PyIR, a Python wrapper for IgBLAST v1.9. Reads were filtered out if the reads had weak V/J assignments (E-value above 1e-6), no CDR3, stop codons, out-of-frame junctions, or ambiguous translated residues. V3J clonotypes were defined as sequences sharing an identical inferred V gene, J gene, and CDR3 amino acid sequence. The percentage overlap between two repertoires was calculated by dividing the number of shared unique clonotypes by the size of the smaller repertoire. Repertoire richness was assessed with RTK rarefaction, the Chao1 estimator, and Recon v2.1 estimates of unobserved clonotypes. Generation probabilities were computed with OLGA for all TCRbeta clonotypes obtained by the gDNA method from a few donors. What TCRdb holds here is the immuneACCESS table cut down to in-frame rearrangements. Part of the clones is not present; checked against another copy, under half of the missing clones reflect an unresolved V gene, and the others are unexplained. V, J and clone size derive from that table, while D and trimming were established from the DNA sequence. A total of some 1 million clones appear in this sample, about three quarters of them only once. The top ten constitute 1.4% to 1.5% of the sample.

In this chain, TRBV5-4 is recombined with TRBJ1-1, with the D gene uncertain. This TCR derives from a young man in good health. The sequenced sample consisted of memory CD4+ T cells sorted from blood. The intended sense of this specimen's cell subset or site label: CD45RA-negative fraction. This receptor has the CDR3 CASSLGSLNTEAFF. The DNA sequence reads TGTGCCAGCAGCTTGGGCAGTTTGAACACTGAAGCTTTCTTT.